This T cell receptor (beta chain) was obtained from a study of Ad26.COV2.S vaccination and SARS-CoV-2 variants. The overall study: Ad26.COV2.S, an intramuscular injection, was given once or twice 56 days apart.

Treatment of the sample: some 20 received Ad26.COV2.S at low or high dose, single or two shots; about 5 received placebo; per-sample allocation not given. The study sampled participants on day 63 after the first vaccine or placebo injection. Assay used: immunoSEQ multiplex PCR; TCRdb lists only in-frame clones, some missing. The table has 300,000 to 400,000 clones, approximately 86% seen once. The TCR originated in a person aged 18-60 years who received the Ad26.COV2.S COVID-19 vaccine or a placebo. The sequencing used peripheral blood, collected in a trial of Ad26.COV2.S vaccine versus placebo.

The CDR3 sequence is CASSQGQGSLRTQPQHF. Written as DNA, the CDR3 is TGTGCCAGCTCCCAGGGACAGGGATCTCTCAGGACTCAGCCCCAGCATTTT. The V and J genes are TRBV19 and TRBJ1-5, with TRBD1 matching over 9 bases. The J segment lost 6 bases and the V segment lost 9 bases, leaving 18 bases of the junction unmatched. Germline V gene data show CDR1 as LNHDA and CDR2 as SQIVND (reference sequence). This CDR3 has 17 amino acids.